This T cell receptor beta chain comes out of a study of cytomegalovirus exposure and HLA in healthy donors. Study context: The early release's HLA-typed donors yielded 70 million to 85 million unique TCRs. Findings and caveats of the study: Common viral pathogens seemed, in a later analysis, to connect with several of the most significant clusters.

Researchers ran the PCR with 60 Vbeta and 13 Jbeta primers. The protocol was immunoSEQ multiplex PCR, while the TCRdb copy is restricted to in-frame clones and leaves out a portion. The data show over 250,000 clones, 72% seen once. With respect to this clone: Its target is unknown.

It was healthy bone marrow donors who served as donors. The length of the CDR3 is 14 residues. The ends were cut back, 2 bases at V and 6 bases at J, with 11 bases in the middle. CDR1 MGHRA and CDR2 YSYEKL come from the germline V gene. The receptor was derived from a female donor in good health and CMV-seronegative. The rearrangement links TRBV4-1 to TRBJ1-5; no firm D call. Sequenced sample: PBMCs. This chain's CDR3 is CASSQNPLGQPQHF. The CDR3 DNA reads TGCGCCAGCAGCCAAAATCCCCTCGGTCAGCCCCAGCATTTT.